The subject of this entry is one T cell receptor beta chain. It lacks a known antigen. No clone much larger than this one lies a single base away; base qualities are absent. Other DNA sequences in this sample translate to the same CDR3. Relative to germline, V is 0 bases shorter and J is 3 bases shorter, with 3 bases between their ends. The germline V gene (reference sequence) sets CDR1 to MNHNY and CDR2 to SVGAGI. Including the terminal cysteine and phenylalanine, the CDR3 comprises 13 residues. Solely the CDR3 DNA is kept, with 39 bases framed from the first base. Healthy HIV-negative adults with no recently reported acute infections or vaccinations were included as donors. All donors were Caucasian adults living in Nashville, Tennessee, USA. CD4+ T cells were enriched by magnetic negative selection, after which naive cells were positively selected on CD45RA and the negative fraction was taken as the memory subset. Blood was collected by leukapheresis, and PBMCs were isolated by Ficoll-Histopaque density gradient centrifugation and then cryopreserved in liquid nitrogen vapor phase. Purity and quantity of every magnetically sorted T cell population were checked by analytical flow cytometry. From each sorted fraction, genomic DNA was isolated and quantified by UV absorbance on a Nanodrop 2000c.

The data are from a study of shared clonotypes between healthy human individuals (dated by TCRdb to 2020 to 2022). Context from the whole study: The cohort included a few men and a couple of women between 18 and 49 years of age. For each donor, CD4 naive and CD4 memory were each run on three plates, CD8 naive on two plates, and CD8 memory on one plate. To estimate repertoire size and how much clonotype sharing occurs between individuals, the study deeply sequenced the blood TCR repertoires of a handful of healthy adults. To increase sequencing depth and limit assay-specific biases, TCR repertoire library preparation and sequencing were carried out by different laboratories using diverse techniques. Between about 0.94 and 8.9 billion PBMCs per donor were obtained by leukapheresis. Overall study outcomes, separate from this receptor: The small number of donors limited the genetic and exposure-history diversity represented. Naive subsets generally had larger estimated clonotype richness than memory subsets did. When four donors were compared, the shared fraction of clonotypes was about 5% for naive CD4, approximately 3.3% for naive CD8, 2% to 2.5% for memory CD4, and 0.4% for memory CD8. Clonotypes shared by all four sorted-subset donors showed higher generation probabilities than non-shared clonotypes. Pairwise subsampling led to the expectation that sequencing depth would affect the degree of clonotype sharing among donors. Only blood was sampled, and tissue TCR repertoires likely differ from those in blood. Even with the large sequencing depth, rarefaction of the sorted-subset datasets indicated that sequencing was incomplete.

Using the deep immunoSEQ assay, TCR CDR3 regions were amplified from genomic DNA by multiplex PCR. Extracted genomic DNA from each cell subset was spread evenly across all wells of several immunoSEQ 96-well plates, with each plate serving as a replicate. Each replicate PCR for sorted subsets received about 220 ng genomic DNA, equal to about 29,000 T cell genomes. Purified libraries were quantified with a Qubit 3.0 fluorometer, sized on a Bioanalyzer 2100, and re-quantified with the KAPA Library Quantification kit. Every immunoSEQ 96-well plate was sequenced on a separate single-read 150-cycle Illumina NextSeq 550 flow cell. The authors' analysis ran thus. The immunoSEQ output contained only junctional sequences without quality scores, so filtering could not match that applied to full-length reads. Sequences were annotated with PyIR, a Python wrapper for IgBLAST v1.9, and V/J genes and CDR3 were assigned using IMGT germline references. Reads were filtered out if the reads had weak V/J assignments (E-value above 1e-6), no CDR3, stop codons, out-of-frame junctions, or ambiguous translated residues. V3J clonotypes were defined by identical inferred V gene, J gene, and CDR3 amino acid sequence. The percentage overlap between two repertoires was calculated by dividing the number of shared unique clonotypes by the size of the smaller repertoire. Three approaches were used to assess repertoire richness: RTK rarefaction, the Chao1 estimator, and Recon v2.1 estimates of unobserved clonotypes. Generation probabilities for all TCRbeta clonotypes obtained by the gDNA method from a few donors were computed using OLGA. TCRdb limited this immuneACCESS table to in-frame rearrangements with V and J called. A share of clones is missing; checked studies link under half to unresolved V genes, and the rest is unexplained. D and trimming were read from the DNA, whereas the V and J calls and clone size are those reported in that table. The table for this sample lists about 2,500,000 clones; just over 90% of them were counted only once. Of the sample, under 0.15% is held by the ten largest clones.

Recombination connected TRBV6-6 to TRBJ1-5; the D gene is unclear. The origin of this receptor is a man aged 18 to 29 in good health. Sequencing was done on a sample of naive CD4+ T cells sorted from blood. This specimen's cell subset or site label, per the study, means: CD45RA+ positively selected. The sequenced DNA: TGTGCCAGCAGTTACTCGATCAATCAGCCCCAGCATTTT. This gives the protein CASSYSINQPQHF.